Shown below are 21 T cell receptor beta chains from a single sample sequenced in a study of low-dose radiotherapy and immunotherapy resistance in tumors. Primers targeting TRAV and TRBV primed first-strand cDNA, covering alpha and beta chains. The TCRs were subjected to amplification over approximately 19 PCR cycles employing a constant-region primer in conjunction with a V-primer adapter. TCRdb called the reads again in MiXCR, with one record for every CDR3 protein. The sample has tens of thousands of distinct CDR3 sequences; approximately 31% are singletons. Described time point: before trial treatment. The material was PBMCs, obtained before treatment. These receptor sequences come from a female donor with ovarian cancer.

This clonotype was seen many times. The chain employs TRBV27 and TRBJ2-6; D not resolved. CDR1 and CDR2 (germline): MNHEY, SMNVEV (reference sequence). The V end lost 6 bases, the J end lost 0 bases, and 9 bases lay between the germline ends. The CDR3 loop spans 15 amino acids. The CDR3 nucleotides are TGTGCCAGCAGCCCGATCTACTCTGGGGCCAACGTCCTGACTTTC. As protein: CASSPIYSGANVLTF.

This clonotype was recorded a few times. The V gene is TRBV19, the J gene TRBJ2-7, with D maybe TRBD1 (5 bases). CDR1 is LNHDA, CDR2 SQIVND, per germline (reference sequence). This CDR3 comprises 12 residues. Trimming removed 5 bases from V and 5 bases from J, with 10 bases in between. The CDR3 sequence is CASSHGADEQYF. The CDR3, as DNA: TGTGCCAGTAGTCATGGGGCTGACGAGCAGTACTTC.

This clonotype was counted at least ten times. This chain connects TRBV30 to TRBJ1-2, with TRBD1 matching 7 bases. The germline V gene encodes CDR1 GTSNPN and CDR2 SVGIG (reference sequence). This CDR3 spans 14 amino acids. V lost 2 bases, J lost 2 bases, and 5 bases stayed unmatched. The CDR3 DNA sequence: TGTGCCTGGAGTTTAGAGGGGGCAAACTATGGCTACACCTTC. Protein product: CAWSLEGANYGYTF.

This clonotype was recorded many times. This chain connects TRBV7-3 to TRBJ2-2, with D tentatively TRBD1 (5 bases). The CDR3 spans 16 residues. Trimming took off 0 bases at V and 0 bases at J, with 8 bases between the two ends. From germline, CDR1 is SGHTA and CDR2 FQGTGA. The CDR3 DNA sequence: TGTGCCAGCAGCTTAACCAGGGTCGCGAACACCGGGGAGCTGTTTTTT. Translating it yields CASSLTRVANTGELFF.

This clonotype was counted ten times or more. As DNA, the CDR3 is TGTGCCAGCAGTCCTACACAGGGGGCGGGGGCAAGCAATCAGCCCCAGCATTTT. Its protein product is CASSPTQGAGASNQPQHF. V gene TRBV6-6 combines with J gene TRBJ1-5; 9 nucleotides agree with TRBD1. This CDR3 has 18 residues. The junction had 12 bases not matched to a gene; V was cut back by 5 bases and J by 1 base. Germline-derived CDR1 and CDR2 are MNHNY and SVGAGI (reference sequence).

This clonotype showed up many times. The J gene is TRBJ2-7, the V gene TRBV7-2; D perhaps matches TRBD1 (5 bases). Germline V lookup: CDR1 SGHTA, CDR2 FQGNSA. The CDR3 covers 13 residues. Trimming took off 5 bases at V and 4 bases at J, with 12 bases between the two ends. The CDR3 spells CASSPQGNYEQYF. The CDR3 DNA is TGTGCCAGCAGCCCTCAGGGTAATTACGAGCAGTACTTC.

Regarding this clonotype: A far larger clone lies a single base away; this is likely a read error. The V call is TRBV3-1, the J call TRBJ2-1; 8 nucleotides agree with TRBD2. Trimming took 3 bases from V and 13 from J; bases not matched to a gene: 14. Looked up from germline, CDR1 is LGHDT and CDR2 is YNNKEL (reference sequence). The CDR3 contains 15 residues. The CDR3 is CASSHTSGRGETQFF. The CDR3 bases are TGTGCCAGCAGCCACACGAGCGGGAGAGGGGAGACCCAGTTCTTC.

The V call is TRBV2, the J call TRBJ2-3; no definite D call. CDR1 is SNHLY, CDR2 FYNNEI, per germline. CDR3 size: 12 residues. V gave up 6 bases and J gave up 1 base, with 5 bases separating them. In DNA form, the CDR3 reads TGTGCCAGCAGAACGGGCACAGATACGCAGTATTTT. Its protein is CASRTGTDTQYF.

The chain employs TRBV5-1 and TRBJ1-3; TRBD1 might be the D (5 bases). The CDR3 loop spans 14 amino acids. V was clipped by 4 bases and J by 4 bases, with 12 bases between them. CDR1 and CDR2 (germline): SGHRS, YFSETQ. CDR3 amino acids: CASSRRGTGNTIYF. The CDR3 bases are TGCGCCAGCAGCCGAAGAGGGACGGGAAACACCATATATTTT. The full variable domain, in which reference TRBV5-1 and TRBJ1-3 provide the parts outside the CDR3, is KAGVTQTPRYLIKTRGQQVTLSCSPISGHRSVSWYQQTPGQGLQFLFEYFSETQRNKGNFPGRFSGRQFSNSRSEMNVSTLELGDSALYLCASSRRGTGNTIYFGEGSWLTVV.

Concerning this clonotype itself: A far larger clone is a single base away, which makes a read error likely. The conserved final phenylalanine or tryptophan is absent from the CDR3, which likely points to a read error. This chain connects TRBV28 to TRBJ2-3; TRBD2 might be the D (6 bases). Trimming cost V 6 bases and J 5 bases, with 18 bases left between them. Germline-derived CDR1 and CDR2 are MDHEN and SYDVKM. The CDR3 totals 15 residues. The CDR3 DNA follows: TGTGCCAGCAGCCTTCGACTCCAAGCGGGAGATACGCAGTATTCT. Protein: CASSLRLQAGDTQYS.

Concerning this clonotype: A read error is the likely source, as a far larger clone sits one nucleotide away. As DNA, the CDR3 is TGCGCCAGCAGCCAAGATGGCCTAGCGAGCTCCTACAATGAGCAGTACTTC. Amino acid sequence: CASSQDGLASSYNEQYF. V usage is TRBV4-3 and J usage is TRBJ2-4; D is perhaps TRBD2 (6 bases). The V end was cut by 0 bases, the J end by 13 bases, with 25 bases between. Germline V CDR1 and CDR2: LGHNA, YSLEER. This CDR3 region has 17 residues.

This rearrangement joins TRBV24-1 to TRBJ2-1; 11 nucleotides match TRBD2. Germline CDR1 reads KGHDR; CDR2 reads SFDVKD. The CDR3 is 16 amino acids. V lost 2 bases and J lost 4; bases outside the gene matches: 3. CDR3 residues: CATSDSGTSGYNEQFF. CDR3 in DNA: TGTGCCACCAGTGATTCCGGGACTAGCGGATACAATGAGCAGTTCTTC.

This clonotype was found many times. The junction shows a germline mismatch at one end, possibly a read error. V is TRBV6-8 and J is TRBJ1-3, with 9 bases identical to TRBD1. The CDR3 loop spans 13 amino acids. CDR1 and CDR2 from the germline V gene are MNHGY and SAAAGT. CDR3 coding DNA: TGTGCCAGCAGTTACCCTGGACAGGGGCATTATCCTTTT. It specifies CASSYPGQGHYPF.

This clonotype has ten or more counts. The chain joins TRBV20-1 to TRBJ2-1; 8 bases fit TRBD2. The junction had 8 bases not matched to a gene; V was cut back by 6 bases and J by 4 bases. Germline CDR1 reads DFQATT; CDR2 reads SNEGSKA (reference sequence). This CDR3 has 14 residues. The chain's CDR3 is CSAPPGGRYNEQFF. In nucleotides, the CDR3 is TGCAGTGCCCCCCCGGGCGGGAGGTACAATGAGCAGTTCTTC.

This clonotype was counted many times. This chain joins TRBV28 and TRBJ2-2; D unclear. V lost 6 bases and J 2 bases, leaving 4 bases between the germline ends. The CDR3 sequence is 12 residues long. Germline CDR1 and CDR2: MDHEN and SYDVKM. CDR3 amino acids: CASRENTGELFF. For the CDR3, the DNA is TGTGCCAGCAGGGAAAACACCGGGGAGCTGTTTTTT. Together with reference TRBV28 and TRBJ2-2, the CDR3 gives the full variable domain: DVKVTQSSRYLVKRTGEKVFLECVQDMDHENMFWYRQDPGLGLRLIYFSYDVKMKEKGDIPEGYSVSREKKERFSLILESASTNQTSMYLCASRENTGELFFGEGSRLTVL.

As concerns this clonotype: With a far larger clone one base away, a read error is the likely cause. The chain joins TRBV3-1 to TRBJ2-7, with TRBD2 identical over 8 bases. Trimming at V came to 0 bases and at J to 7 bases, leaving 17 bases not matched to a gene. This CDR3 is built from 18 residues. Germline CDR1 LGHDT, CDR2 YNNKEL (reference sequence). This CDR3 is CASSQDPRAGGSYNEQYF. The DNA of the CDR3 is TGTGCCAGCAGCCAAGATCCTAGGGCGGGAGGCTCCTACAATGAGCAGTACTTC.

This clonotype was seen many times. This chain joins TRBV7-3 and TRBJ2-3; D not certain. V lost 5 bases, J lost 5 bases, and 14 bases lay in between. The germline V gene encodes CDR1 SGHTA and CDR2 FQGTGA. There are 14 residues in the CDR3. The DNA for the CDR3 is TGTGCCAGCAGCCCCGGGCCTGGAATAGATACGCAGTATTTT. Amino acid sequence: CASSPGPGIDTQYF. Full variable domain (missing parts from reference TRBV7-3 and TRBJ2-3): GAGVSQTPSNKVTEKGKYVELRCDPISGHTALYWYRQSLGQGPEFLIYFQGTGAADDSGLPNDRFFAVRPEGSVSTLKIQRTERGDSAVYLCASSPGPGIDTQYFGPGTRLTVL.

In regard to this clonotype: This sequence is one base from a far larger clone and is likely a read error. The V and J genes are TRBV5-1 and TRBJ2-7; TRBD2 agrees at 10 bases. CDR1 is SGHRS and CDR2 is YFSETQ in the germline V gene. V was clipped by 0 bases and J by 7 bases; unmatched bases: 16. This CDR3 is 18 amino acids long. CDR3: CASSLGGTSVISYNEQYF. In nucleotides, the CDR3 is TGCGCCAGCAGCTTGGGGGGGACTAGCGTTATCTCCTACAATGAGCAGTACTTC.

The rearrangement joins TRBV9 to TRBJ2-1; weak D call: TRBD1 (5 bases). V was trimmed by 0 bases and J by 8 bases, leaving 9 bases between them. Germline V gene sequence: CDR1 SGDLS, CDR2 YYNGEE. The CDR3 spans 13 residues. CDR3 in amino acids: CASSVVGRHEQFF. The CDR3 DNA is TGTGCCAGCAGCGTAGTGGGGCGGCATGAGCAGTTCTTC.

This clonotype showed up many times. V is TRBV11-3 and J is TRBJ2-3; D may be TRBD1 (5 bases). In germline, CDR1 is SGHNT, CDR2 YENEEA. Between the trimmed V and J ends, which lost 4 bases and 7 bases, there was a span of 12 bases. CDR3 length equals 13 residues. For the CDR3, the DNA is TGTGCCAGCAGCTCGACACAGGTTAATACGCAGTATTTT. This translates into CASSSTQVNTQYF.

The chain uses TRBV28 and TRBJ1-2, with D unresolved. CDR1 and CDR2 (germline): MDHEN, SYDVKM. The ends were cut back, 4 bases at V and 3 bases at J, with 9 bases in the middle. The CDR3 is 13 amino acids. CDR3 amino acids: CASSSDGYYGYTF. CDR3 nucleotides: TGTGCCAGCAGTTCCGACGGGTACTATGGCTACACCTTC.